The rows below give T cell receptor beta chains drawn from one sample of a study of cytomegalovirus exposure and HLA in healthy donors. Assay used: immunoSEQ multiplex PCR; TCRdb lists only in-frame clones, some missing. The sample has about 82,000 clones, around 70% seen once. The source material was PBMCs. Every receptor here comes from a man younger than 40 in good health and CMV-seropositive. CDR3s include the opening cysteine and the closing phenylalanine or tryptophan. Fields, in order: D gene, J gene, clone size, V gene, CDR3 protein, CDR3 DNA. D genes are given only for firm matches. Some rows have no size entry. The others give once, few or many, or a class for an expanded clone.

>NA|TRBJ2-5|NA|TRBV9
CASSGTYSETQYF
TGTGCCAGCAGCGGGACTTATTCTGAGACCCAGTACTTC
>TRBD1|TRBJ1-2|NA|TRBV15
CATSRDLSGGGYTF
TGTGCCACCAGCAGAGATTTATCAGGGGGCGGCTACACCTTC
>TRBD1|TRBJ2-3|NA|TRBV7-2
CASRPLRGSGDTQYF
TGTGCCAGCAGACCTCTCAGGGGGTCCGGAGATACGCAGTATTTT
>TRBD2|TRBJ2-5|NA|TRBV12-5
CASGPPSGGTETQYF
TGTGCTAGTGGTCCGCCTAGCGGGGGGACAGAGACCCAGTACTTC
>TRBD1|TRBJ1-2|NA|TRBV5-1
CASSLEGQGSYGYTF
TGCGCCAGCAGCTTGGAGGGACAGGGGTCCTATGGCTACACCTTC
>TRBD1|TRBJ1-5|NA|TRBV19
CASSLNRGINQPQHF
TGTGCCAGTAGTCTCAACAGGGGGATCAATCAGCCCCAGCATTTT
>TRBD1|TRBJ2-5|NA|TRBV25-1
CASSLTGDLQETQYF
TGTGCCAGCAGTCTTACAGGGGACCTCCAAGAGACCCAGTACTTC
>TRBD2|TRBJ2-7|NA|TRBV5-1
CASSSAGGLAPLEQYF
TGCGCCAGCAGTTCGGCCGGGGGACTAGCTCCTCTCGAGCAGTACTTC
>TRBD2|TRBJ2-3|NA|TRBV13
CASSHLAGGPRGTDTQYF
TGTGCCAGCAGCCATCTAGCGGGGGGGCCGAGGGGCACAGATACGCAGTATTTT
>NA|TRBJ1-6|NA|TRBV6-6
CASSYSRAPGDSPLHF
TGTGCCAGCAGTTACTCTAGAGCCCCGGGGGATTCACCCCTCCACTTT
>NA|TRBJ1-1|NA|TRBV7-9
CASSQGTNTEAFF
TGTGCCAGCAGCCAGGGGACGAACACTGAAGCTTTCTTT
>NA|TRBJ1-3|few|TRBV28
CASSLRDMISGNTIYF
TGTGCCAGCAGTTTAAGGGACATGATCTCTGGAAACACCATATATTTT
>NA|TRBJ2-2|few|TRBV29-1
CSARGTANTGELFF
TGCAGCGCCCGGGGGACGGCGAACACCGGGGAGCTGTTTTTT
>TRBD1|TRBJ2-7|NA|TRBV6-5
CASSYSAGQATYEQYF
TGTGCCAGCAGTTACTCCGCGGGACAGGCTACCTACGAGCAGTACTTC
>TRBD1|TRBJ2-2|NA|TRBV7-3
CASRPTGSGTGELFF
TGTGCCAGCAGGCCGACAGGGTCGGGCACCGGGGAGCTGTTTTTT
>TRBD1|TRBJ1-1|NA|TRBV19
CASSIRLGQRLTNTEAFF
TGTGCCAGTAGTATACGGTTGGGACAGCGCCTGACGAACACTGAAGCTTTCTTT
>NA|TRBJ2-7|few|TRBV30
CAWGGTGEQYF
TGTGCCTGGGGCGGGACCGGCGAGCAGTACTTC
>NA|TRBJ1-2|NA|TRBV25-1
CASSEPTRTYGYTF
TGTGCCAGCAGTGAGCCCACAAGGACATATGGCTACACCTTC